These 10 T cell receptor beta chains came from one sample sequenced in a study of T cell clonality in common variable immunodeficiency. The table came from immunoSEQ multiplex PCR; TCRdb's copy has only in-frame clones and leaves some out. Recorded here are about 52,000 clones, none singletons. The sequenced sample consisted of peripheral blood mononuclear cells. Every receptor here comes from a person between 18 and 75 years old in good health.

This clone was counted at least ten times. The observed sequence ends 3 residues before the CDR3 terminus, with the missing tail filled in from the germline J gene. The chain has TRBV7-2 and TRBJ1-4; maybe TRBD1 (6 bases). V lost 6 bases and J lost 6, with 14 bases in between. Germline V CDR1 and CDR2: SGHTA, FQGNSA. The CDR3 covers 14 residues. CDR3 sequence: CASSLDSADEKLFF. The part of the CDR3 DNA that was read is TGTGCCAGCAGTTTGGACAGCGCGGATGAAAAA.

This clone has at least ten counts. With the read ending 3 residues before the CDR3 end, the germline J gene is used to fill in that end. V gene TRBV20-1 combines with J gene TRBJ1-2, with 11 bases fitting TRBD1. Germline CDR1 DFQATT, CDR2 SNEGSKA (reference sequence). The V segment lost 3 bases and the J segment 4 bases; nucleotides outside the gene matches: 1. The CDR3 length is 13 residues. CDR3 bases read: TGCAGTGCTAGGGACAGGGGGCCCTATGGC. Translating it yields CSARDRGPYG. The CDR3 as a whole reads CSARDRGPYGYTF.

This clone came up a few times. The read gets to within 3 residues of the CDR3 end, and the germline J gene fills in the rest. The rearrangement links TRBV20-1 to TRBJ1-1, with D possibly matching TRBD1 (6 bases). Germline V gene sequence: CDR1 DFQATT, CDR2 SNEGSKA (reference sequence). V was clipped by 5 bases and J by 1 base, with 11 bases between them. The CDR3 covers 13 residues. The CDR3 reads CSASTGRNTEAFF. CDR3 DNA, as far as it was read: TGCAGTGCTTCGACAGGCCGGAACACTGAA.

This clone was seen many times. The read falls 3 residues short of the CDR3 end, and the missing part is taken from the germline J gene. V usage is TRBV5-4 and J usage is TRBJ2-1, with 8 bases fitting TRBD1. The CDR3 runs 16 residues. With V trimmed by 0 bases and J by 2 bases, 4 bases remained unmatched. CDR1 and CDR2 from the germline V gene are SGHNT and YYREEE (reference sequence). CDR3 sequence: CASSLDRGSAYNEQFF. CDR3 bases read: TGTGCCAGCAGCTTGGACAGGGGGTCGGCCTACAATGAG.

This clone was counted many times. The read falls 3 residues short of the CDR3 end, and the missing part is taken from the germline J gene. The chain combines TRBV5-1 with TRBJ2-7; D ambiguous. The length of the CDR3 is 15 residues. The ends were cut back, 5 bases at V and 3 bases at J, with 18 bases in the middle. Germline V lookup: CDR1 SGHRS, CDR2 YFSETQ. CDR3 sequence: CASSVTSGTYYEQYF. CDR3 DNA (partial): TGCGCCAGCAGTGTAACCTCGGGTACTTACTACGAG.

This clone was recorded at least ten times. The read gets to within 3 residues of the CDR3 end, and the germline J gene fills in the rest. The chain is built from TRBV30 and TRBJ2-2; 7 bases agree with TRBD1. The CDR3 is made up of 13 amino acids. The germline V gene has CDR1 GTSNPN and CDR2 SVGIG (reference sequence). Trimming removed 4 bases from V and 8 bases from J; junction bases left unmatched: 7. The CDR3 sequence: CAWTIDREGELFF. The part of the CDR3 DNA that was read is TGTGCCTGGACTATCGACAGGGAAGGGGAG. Full variable domain (rest looked up from reference TRBV30 and TRBJ2-2): SQTIHQWPATLVQPVGSPLSLECTVEGTSNPNLYWYRQAAGRGLQLLFYSVGIGQISSEVPQNLSASRPQDRQFILSSKKLLLSDSGFYLCAWTIDREGELFFGEGSRLTVL.

This clone was detected many times. Its ends do not fully match the called genes, so a read error is possible. Sequencing ends 3 residues short of the CDR3 end; the germline J gene provides the rest. The gene calls are TRBV4-2 and TRBJ2-3, with 11 nucleotides matching TRBD2. CDR3 length: 17 amino acids. The germline gives CDR1 LGHNA, CDR2 YNFKEQ. Partial CDR3 DNA: TGCGCCAGCAGCCAAGGCGGAACTAGCGGGAGTGGAGATACG. Translated: CASSQGGTSGSGDT. The entire CDR3 protein reads CASSQGGTSGSGDTQYF.

Many counts were recorded for this clone. The read falls 3 residues short of the CDR3 end, and the missing part is taken from the germline J gene. The genes are TRBV18 and TRBJ2-3, with 8 bases aligning to TRBD2. The CDR3 is made up of 17 amino acids. Germline V gene data show CDR1 as KGHSH and CDR2 as LQKENI. J lost 0 bases, V lost 1 base, and 6 bases had no gene match. CDR3 protein: CASSPLRGATSTDTQYF. The CDR3 DNA, read in part, is TGTGCCAGCTCACCACTGCGGGGGGCCACTAGCACAGATACG.

The sample holds many counts of this clone. The missing CDR3 end, 3 residues past where the read stops, is filled in from the germline J gene. J is TRBJ2-2 and V is TRBV20-1, with D hard to call. This CDR3 is built from 13 residues. CDR1 is DFQATT, CDR2 SNEGSKA, per germline (reference sequence). CDR3: CSARDQNNEKLFF. Partial CDR3 DNA: TGCAGTGCTAGAGATCAGAATAATGAAAAG.

This clone was picked up a small number of times. The read terminates 3 residues before the CDR3 end, so the remaining end is supplied by the germline J gene. The chain recombines TRBV6-2 or TRBV6-3 with TRBJ1-2; no firm D call. This CDR3 is 15 amino acids long. Germline values: CDR1 MNHEY, CDR2 SVGEGT. The part of the CDR3 DNA that was read is TGTGCCAGCAGTGAGCCCCATCGGCCCTTGCGGGGC. Its translation is CASSEPHRPLRG. The full CDR3 reads CASSEPHRPLRGYTF.